This TCR beta chain was sequenced in a study of shared clonotypes between healthy human individuals. The table came from immunoSEQ multiplex PCR; TCRdb's copy has only in-frame clones and leaves some out. Found here are under 150,000 clones, around 73% of them singletons; the top ten hold approximately 23%. Comment on this clone: The antigen is unknown.

General study findings and limits: The authors expected sequencing depth to affect clonotype sharing among donors. The four-donor shared clonotypes exceeded non-shared clonotypes in generation probability, with non-shared ones scoring lower.

The source is a woman in her 30s in good health. The material sequenced was memory CD8+ T cells sorted from blood. Subset of the sample: CD45RO+ cells pooled with CCR7-negative TemRA cells.

CDR3 protein: CASSPLGQAPRTDTQYF. Written as DNA, the CDR3 is TGTGCCAGCAGCCCCCTCGGACAGGCGCCTCGGACAGATACGCAGTATTTT. The rearrangement uses TRBV13 and TRBJ2-3; 7 bases fit TRBD1. V shed 5 bases and J 3 bases; nucleotides not matched to a gene: 14. The CDR3 spans 17 residues. Germline CDR1 PRHDT, CDR2 FYEKMQ (reference sequence).